This T cell receptor beta chain was recorded in a study of cytomegalovirus exposure and HLA in healthy donors. Study-wide points: Later analysis suggested most CMV-associated TCR beta chains were HLA-restricted.

Per germline, CDR1 SGHTA and CDR2 FQGNSA. The CDR3 loop spans 16 amino acids. V was clipped by 1 base and J by 6 bases; unmatched bases: 11. A remark on this clone: The antigen is unknown.

The PCR contained 60 Vbeta and 13 Jbeta primers. The method was immunoSEQ multiplex PCR; TCRdb's version includes in-frame clones alone and lacks a portion of them. The table includes 85,000 to 130,000 clones, more than 60% detected once. The TCR sequence derives from a man aged 60 to 75 in good health and CMV-seronegative. What was sequenced was PBMCs. The chain has TRBV7-2 and TRBJ1-2; 7 positions agree with TRBD1. In nucleotides, the CDR3 is TGTGCCAGCAGCTTAGAGAGGACCACAGGGGTGAATGGCTACACCTTC. Its translation is CASSLERTTGVNGYTF.